The present T cell receptor (beta chain) was sequenced within a study of identifying expanded T cells in peripheral blood. Overall study results and limits: Technical replicates showed roughly 1.2 changed clones; two weeks around 15; four weeks 19. Roughly two-week clone count variance significantly increased as total template count grew.

This clone was detected only a few times. Its antigen is undetermined. V lost 5 bases to trimming and J lost 6 bases, with 17 bases between them. Per the germline V gene, CDR1 is SGHDN and CDR2 is FVKESK. This CDR3 has 14 amino acids. No infections or other immune events were documented during collection. Profiling relied on immunoSEQ multiplex PCR, and the TCRdb table lists in-frame clones only, not all of them. The sample contains about 110,000 clones, less than 90% of which appear only once. The chain has TRBV14 and TRBJ2-7; perhaps TRBD2 as D (6 bases). The sample was blood. The origin of this receptor is a person between 18 and 69 years old in good health. The CDR3 region has the DNA TGTGCCAGCAGCGATCTGGCGGGGCCTCTCGAGCAGTACTTC. Translated: CASSDLAGPLEQYF.